The T cell receptor (beta chain) described here comes from a study of shared clonotypes between healthy human individuals. Study-level points and caveats: Estimated richness was generally greater in naive than memory subsets.

Sequencing was performed with immunoSEQ multiplex PCR; in TCRdb, only in-frame clones are kept and a portion is missing. The table records roughly 1,800,000 clones, over 85% of them present only once. Cells designated naive CD8 were CD45RO-negative and were positively selected for CCR7, with terminally differentiated effector memory CD45RA+ cells excluded. With regard to this clone: What it binds is not known.

The sequencing sample was made of naive CD8+ T cells sorted from blood. The receptor comes from a man younger than 35 in good health.

The CDR3 spells CASSSRTGDESANYGYTF. As DNA, the CDR3 is TGTGCCAGCAGCTCTAGGACAGGGGACGAATCGGCTAACTATGGCTACACCTTC. V and J are TRBV7-9 and TRBJ1-2; the match to TRBD1 covers 9 bases. The CDR3 loop spans 18 amino acids. In germline, CDR1 is SEHNR, CDR2 FQNEAQ (reference sequence). V shed 4 bases and J 0 bases; nucleotides not matched to a gene: 12.